A single TCR beta chain is shown here with its context. Its cognate antigen is unknown. As the library was built, unique molecular identifiers were attached to individual cDNA molecules. TCRdb recomputed calls from the RACE reads with MiXCR, one row per CDR3 protein. The sample has some 340,000 distinct CDR3 sequences, roughly 6.9% seen once. Time point here: patch test 1, 2 weeks after DPC sensitization. As for treatment: therapeutic diphenylcyclopropenone sensitization with weekly scalp DPC. Blood sampling preceded each patch test application. V was shortened by 2 bases and J by 4 bases, with 14 bases between the two germline ends. Germline V gene sequence: CDR1 SNHLY, CDR2 FYNNEI. The CDR3 totals 15 residues. This record belongs to a study of human T cells and chemical hapten exposure. Study-wide findings and caveats: Donors had alopecia, so their immune response may differ from healthy people's.

This sample comprised whole blood, obtained in connection with sensitization to the hapten diphenylcyclopropenone (DPC). This clonotype originated in a woman between 18 and 29 years old with alopecia areata. Some clones in this sample may be carry-over from other donors' samples. The V gene is TRBV2, the J gene TRBJ1-1; perhaps TRBD1 as D (5 bases). This CDR3 is CASSETTRGGTEAFF. CDR3 nucleotide sequence: TGTGCCAGCAGTGAAACGACCCGGGGCGGCACTGAAGCTTTCTTT.